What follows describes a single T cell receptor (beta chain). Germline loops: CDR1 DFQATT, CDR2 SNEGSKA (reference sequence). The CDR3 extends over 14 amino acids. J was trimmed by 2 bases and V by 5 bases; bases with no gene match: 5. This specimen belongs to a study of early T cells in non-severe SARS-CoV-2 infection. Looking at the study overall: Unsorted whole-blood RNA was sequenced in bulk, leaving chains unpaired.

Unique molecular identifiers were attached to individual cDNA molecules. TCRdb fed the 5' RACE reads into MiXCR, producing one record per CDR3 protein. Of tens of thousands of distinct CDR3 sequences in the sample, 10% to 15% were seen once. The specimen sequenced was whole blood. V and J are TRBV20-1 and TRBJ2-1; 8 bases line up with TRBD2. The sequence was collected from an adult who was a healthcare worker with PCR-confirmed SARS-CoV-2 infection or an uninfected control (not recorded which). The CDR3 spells CSAHAGGAYNEQFF. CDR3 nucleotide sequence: TGCAGTGCTCACGCGGGGGGAGCCTACAATGAGCAGTTCTTC.